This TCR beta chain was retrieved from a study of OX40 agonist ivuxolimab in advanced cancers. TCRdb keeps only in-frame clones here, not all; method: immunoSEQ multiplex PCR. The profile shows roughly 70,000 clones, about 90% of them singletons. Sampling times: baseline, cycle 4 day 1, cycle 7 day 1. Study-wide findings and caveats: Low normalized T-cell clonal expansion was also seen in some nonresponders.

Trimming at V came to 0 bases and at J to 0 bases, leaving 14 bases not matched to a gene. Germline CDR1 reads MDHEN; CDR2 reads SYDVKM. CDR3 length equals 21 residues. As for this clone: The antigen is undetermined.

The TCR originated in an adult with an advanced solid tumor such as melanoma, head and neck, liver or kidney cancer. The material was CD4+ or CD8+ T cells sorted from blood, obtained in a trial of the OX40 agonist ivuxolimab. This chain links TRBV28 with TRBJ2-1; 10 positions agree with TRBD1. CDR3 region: CASSLWLTGGPPLSSYNEQFF. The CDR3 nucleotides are TGTGCCAGCAGTTTATGGTTGACAGGGGGCCCCCCTCTTAGCTCCTACAATGAGCAGTTCTTC.